This T cell receptor beta chain was obtained from a study of shared clonotypes between healthy human individuals. General study results and limits: Among donors, clonotype sharing was expected to be affected by sequencing depth. Between a handful of donors, naive CD4 clonotypes were shared at a level of about 5%. Relative to clonotypes present in all four donors, those not shared had lower generation probabilities.

Comment on this clone: No antigen is known for it.

The DNA input per sorted-subset replicate PCR was 150 to 200 ng, corresponding to 28,000 or so T cell genomes. TCRdb's table, derived via immunoSEQ multiplex PCR, lists solely in-frame clones and lacks some. The data show some 650,000 clones, approximately 97% seen once. The CDR3 has 14 residues. Germline V CDR1 and CDR2: MNHNS, SASEGT. V dropped 6 bases and J dropped 4; count of bases not matched to a gene: 5. The chain links TRBV6-1 to TRBJ1-5; TRBD1 matches at 8 bases. The TCR was taken from a young woman in good health. The sample comprised naive CD4+ T cells sorted from blood. Subset reported: CD45RA+ positively selected. CDR3 coding DNA: TGTGCCAGCAGCGCCCGGACAGGGAATCAGCCCCAGCATTTT. Residues: CASSARTGNQPQHF.